This T cell receptor (beta chain) came from a study of blood T cells in healthy people across ages. Using a J-beta primer mix together with a sample-barcoded 5' primer, a second PCR was run for 7 to 11 cycles. One entry per CDR3 protein results from TCRdb running MiXCR on the 5' RACE reads. Among 780,000 or so distinct CDR3 sequences, approximately 53% were seen once, and the ten largest hold roughly 25%. Trimming took off 4 bases at V and 1 base at J, with 11 bases between the two ends. The CDR3 extends over 15 amino acids. The study's findings and limits: Naive and antigen-experienced cells were not separated, limiting conclusive comparison.

Regarding this clonotype: Its antigen is undetermined. Likely a read error: the CDR3 ends without its conserved phenylalanine or tryptophan.

What was sequenced was blood. The TCR sequence derives from a middle-aged man in good health. The chain recombines TRBV12-3 or TRBV12-4 with TRBJ2-4, with a weak D call TRBD1 (6 bases). The DNA of the CDR3 is TGTGCCAGCAGTTCACAGGGATTGGCCAAAAACATTCAGTACTTA. It translates to CASSSQGLAKNIQYL.